A selection of T cell receptor beta chains follows, all from one sample in a study of control samples from healthy donors and cancer patients. Method: immunoSEQ multiplex PCR; TCRdb's copy keeps in-frame clones and lacks some. This repertoire shows 90,000 or so clones, around 81% found once; its top ten account for more than 15%. Source material: blood. Receptor source: a young man in good health. Both conserved end residues are part of each CDR3. D genes are given only for firm matches. Clone size is shown for a subset of rows, as once, few, many or a class of expanded clone.

size: few
V: TRBV7-8
D: .
J: TRBJ2-5
CDR3: CASSLTRGQETQYF
DNA: TGTGCCAGCAGCTTAACGAGGGGGCAAGAGACCCAGTACTTC

size: .
V: TRBV28
D: .
J: TRBJ1-2
CDR3: CASSGLGGREGYTF
DNA: TGTGCCAGCAGTGGTTTAGGGGGGAGGGAGGGCTACACCTTC

size: .
V: TRBV15
D: TRBD1
J: TRBJ2-5
CDR3: CATSGRDREETQYF
DNA: TGTGCCACCAGCGGCCGGGACAGGGAAGAGACCCAGTACTTC

size: .
V: TRBV24-1
D: TRBD1
J: TRBJ2-3
CDR3: CATSDTGQGDPDTQYF
DNA: TGTGCCACCAGTGACACTGGACAGGGGGACCCAGATACGCAGTATTTT

size: once
V: TRBV3-1/TRBV3-2
D: .
J: TRBJ2-5
CDR3: CASSTRVETQYF
DNA: TGTGCCAGCAGTACCAGGGTAGAGACCCAGTACTTC

size: .
V: TRBV10-3
D: TRBD1
J: TRBJ2-2
CDR3: CAIKGQGWSGELFF
DNA: TGTGCCATCAAAGGACAGGGTTGGTCCGGGGAGCTGTTTTTT

size: .
V: TRBV19
D: .
J: TRBJ2-1
CDR3: CASSIHPDSVDNEQFF
DNA: TGTGCCAGTAGTATCCACCCGGACAGCGTAGACAATGAGCAGTTCTTC

size: .
V: TRBV28
D: TRBD1
J: TRBJ1-2
CDR3: CASSQGGADYGYTF
DNA: TGTGCCAGCAGCCAGGGGGGAGCTGACTATGGCTACACCTTC

size: .
V: TRBV10-3
D: .
J: TRBJ1-2
CDR3: CAISESRGGYTF
DNA: TGTGCCATCAGTGAGTCGAGAGGTGGCTACACCTTC

size: .
V: TRBV10-1
D: .
J: TRBJ1-1
CDR3: CASKLELQATEAFF
DNA: TGCGCCAGCAAACTGGAACTTCAGGCCACTGAAGCTTTCTTT

size: .
V: TRBV5-6
D: .
J: TRBJ1-3
CDR3: CASSLAGTRGNTIYF
DNA: TGTGCCAGCAGCTTGGCCGGGACACGAGGAAACACCATATATTTT

size: few
V: TRBV5-4
D: .
J: TRBJ1-1
CDR3: CAWGGYRTTEAFF
DNA: TGTGCCTGGGGGGGGTACAGGACTACTGAAGCTTTCTTT

size: .
V: TRBV10-3
D: .
J: TRBJ2-1
CDR3: CAISDRDNEQFF
DNA: TGTGCCATCAGTGATCGGGATAATGAGCAGTTCTTC

size: .
V: TRBV12-3/TRBV12-4
D: .
J: TRBJ2-7
CDR3: CASSLVWYEQYF
DNA: TGTGCCAGCAGTTTAGTTTGGTACGAGCAGTACTTC

size: .
V: TRBV24-1
D: .
J: TRBJ2-7
CDR3: CATSVAGDYEQYF
DNA: TGTGCCACCAGTGTCGCAGGGGACTACGAGCAGTACTTC

size: .
V: TRBV5-1
D: .
J: TRBJ1-1
CDR3: CASSLAGRGGNTEAFF
DNA: TGCGCCAGCAGCTTGGCGGGGAGAGGAGGGAACACTGAAGCTTTCTTT

size: .
V: TRBV30
D: TRBD1
J: TRBJ1-1
CDR3: CAWSTWTGRNTEAFF
DNA: TGTGCCTGGAGTACCTGGACAGGTCGAAACACTGAAGCTTTCTTT

size: .
V: TRBV6-5
D: TRBD1
J: TRBJ1-1
CDR3: CASRGQGAGDTEAFF
DNA: TGTGCCAGCAGGGGCCAGGGGGCAGGGGACACTGAAGCTTTCTTT

size: .
V: TRBV4-1
D: TRBD1
J: TRBJ2-7
CDR3: CASGTGQSYEQYF
DNA: TGCGCCAGCGGGACGGGACAGTCCTACGAGCAGTACTTC

size: .
V: TRBV5-6
D: .
J: TRBJ1-6
CDR3: CASSLYGVNSPLHF
DNA: TGTGCCAGCAGCTTGTATGGGGTCAATTCACCCCTCCACTTT

size: .
V: TRBV19
D: TRBD1
J: TRBJ2-7
CDR3: CASSLRDRGLYEQYF
DNA: TGTGCCAGTAGCCTCCGGGACAGGGGGCTCTACGAGCAGTACTTC

size: .
V: TRBV27
D: .
J: TRBJ1-6
CDR3: CASSYHPGDNSPLHF
DNA: TGTGCCAGCAGTTATCATCCAGGGGATAATTCACCCCTCCACTTT